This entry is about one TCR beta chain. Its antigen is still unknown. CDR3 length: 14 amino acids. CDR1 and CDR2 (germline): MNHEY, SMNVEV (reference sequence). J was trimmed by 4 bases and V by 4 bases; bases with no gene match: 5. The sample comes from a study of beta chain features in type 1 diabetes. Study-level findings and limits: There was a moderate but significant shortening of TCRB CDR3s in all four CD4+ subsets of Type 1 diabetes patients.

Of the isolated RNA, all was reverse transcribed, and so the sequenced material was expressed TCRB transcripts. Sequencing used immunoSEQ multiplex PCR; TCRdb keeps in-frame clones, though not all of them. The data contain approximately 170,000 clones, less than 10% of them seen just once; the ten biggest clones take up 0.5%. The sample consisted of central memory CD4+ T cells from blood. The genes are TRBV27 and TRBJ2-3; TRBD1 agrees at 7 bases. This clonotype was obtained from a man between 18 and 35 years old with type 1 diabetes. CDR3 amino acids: CASSSSQGADTQYF. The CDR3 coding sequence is TGTGCCAGCAGTTCGAGTCAGGGGGCAGATACGCAGTATTTT.